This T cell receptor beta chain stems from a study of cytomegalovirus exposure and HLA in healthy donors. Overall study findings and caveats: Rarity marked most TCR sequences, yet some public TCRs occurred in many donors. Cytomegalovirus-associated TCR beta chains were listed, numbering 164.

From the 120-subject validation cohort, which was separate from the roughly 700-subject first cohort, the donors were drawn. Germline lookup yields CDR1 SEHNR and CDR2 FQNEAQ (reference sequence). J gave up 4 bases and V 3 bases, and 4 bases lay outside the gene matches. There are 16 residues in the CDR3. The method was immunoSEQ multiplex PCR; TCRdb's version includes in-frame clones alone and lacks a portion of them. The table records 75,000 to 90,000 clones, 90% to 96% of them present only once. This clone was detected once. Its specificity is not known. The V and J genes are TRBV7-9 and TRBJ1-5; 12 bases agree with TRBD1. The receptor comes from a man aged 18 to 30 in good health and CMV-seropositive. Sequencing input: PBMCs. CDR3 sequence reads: CASSLGQGAWNQPQHF. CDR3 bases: TGTGCCAGCAGCTTGGGACAGGGGGCGTGGAATCAGCCCCAGCATTTT.